This T cell receptor beta chain was documented in a study of graft-versus-host responses after intestinal transplantation. The overall study: Multivisceral, liver-intestinal, or isolated intestinal grafts were transplanted into recipients. Anti-thymocyte globulin induction was given to all recipients, followed by tacrolimus and steroids for about 3 years.

Whole-study findings and limits: In recipient marrow, GvH clones were found, and some appeared first in ileum or blood. High graft-versus-host to host-versus-graft T cell clonal ratios marked allografts of patients with graft-donor macrochimerism.

Worth noting for this clone: Its antigen remains unknown.

Clones were read by immunoSEQ multiplex PCR, and TCRdb kept only the in-frame ones, dropping some. Altogether some 120,000 clones are present, about nine tenths being singletons, with the ten largest covering approximately 0.17%. CDR1 and CDR2 from the germline V gene are LNHDA and SQIVND (reference sequence). Trimming cost V 0 bases and J 0 bases, with 2 bases left between them. The CDR3 spans 13 residues. Sequenced material: unstimulated CD4+ T cells sorted from spleen or lymph node cells, taken before intestinal transplant. This chain uses TRBV19 with TRBJ1-1, with D unresolved. This receptor was obtained from a human donor who received an intestinal transplant. CDR3 amino acids: CASSIDMNTEAFF. The CDR3 DNA reads as TGTGCCAGTAGTATAGATATGAACACTGAAGCTTTCTTT.